The 10 T cell receptor beta chains below all came from one sample that was sequenced in a study of T-cell reconstitution after alpha-beta-depleted transplantation in children. The library targeted TCRbeta and was prepared with unique molecular identifiers. MiXCR, applied by TCRdb to the PCR reads, yields one record per CDR3 protein. The sample lists around 240,000 distinct CDR3 sequences, over 9.5% seen once, with roughly 5.1% in the top ten. The sample consisted of PBMCs from the stem cell graft donor, taken from the stem cell graft. The origin of the receptors is a human donor who donated a stem cell graft to a child with SCID.

This clonotype was detected many times. V and J are TRBV27 and TRBJ2-5; D ambiguous. V was cut by 3 bases and J by 5 bases, with 16 bases left in between. CDR1 and CDR2 from the germline V gene are MNHEY and SMNVEV (reference sequence). There are 15 residues in the CDR3. In DNA form, the CDR3 reads TGTGCCAGCAGTTTTGACGGCTCTTCCCGGGAGACCCAGTACTTC. Translating gives CASSFDGSSRETQYF.

This clonotype has at least ten counts. The V and J genes are TRBV5-1 and TRBJ1-1; D is unclear. Germline V gene lookup returns CDR1 SGHRS and CDR2 YFSETQ. The CDR3 runs 14 residues. The V end was cut by 1 base, the J end by 1 base, with 8 bases between. CDR3 region: CASSLPSTNTEAFF. The DNA for the CDR3 is TGCGCCAGCAGCTTGCCCTCTACGAACACTGAAGCTTTCTTT.

This clonotype was observed once. This sequence joins TRBV20-1 and TRBJ1-1, with 7 bases matching TRBD1. CDR1 DFQATT and CDR2 SNEGSKA come from the germline V gene (reference sequence). The CDR3 totals 12 residues. The V and J ends lost 7 bases and 3 bases, in that order; junction bases with no gene match: 5. The CDR3 nucleotides are TGCAGTGTCCTGGACAGGTACACTGAAGCTTTCTTT. It encodes CSVLDRYTEAFF.

This clonotype was recorded many times. This chain connects TRBV28 to TRBJ2-3; TRBD1 matches at 7 bases. J was trimmed by 3 bases and V by 2 bases; bases with no gene match: 5. The CDR3 is made up of 15 amino acids. CDR1 MDHEN and CDR2 SYDVKM come from the germline V gene. The CDR3 loop is CASSLISQGTDTQYF. CDR3 DNA: TGTGCCAGCAGTTTAATTTCACAGGGGACAGATACGCAGTATTTT.

The chain uses TRBV11-2 and TRBJ1-4, with a weak D call TRBD1 (6 bases). The CDR3 extends over 16 amino acids. CDR1 is SGHAT and CDR2 is FQNNGV in the germline V gene. The V end lost 5 bases, the J end lost 5 bases, and 18 bases lay between the germline ends. The CDR3 region has the DNA TGTGCCAGCAGCCCTGCGGGGTGGGGGCAGAATGAAAAACTGTTTTTT. It encodes CASSPAGWGQNEKLFF.

This clonotype has at least ten counts. This chain links TRBV5-1 with TRBJ1-2; D gene ambiguous. The CDR3 is 13 amino acids. CDR1 is SGHRS, CDR2 YFSETQ, per germline. Between the trimmed V and J ends, which lost 5 bases and 6 bases, there was a span of 14 bases. The CDR3 spells CASRAGDSHGYTF. CDR3 sequence (DNA): TGCGCCAGCAGGGCAGGCGATTCTCATGGCTACACCTTC.

Many counts were recorded for this clonotype. The rearrangement links TRBV11-2 to TRBJ2-7, with 7 bases identical to TRBD1. The CDR3 consists of 16 residues. Trimming took 1 base from V and 3 from J; bases not matched to a gene: 9. Germline values: CDR1 SGHAT, CDR2 FQNNGV. The CDR3 nucleotides are TGTGCCAGCAGCTTAGGTCCGGGGACAGCCAACTACGAGCAGTACTTC. This translates into CASSLGPGTANYEQYF. Looking up the rest from reference TRBV11-2 and TRBJ2-7 gives the full variable domain: EAGVAQSPRYKIIEKRQSVAFWCNPISGHATLYWYQQILGQGPKLLIQFQNNGVVDDSQLPKDRFSAERLKGVDSTLKIQPAKLEDSAVYLCASSLGPGTANYEQYFGPGTRLTVT.

This clonotype occurred many times. This chain links TRBV9 with TRBJ2-5, with D unresolved. V lost 0 bases and J 1 base, leaving 13 bases between the germline ends. The CDR3 is 16 residues long. Germline lookup yields CDR1 SGDLS and CDR2 YYNGEE. The CDR3 is CASSVGATLTQETQYF. The CDR3 nucleotides read TGTGCCAGCAGCGTAGGCGCTACCTTAACCCAAGAGACCCAGTACTTC. Full variable domain (missing parts from reference TRBV9 and TRBJ2-5): DSGVTQTPKHLITATGQRVTLRCSPRSGDLSVYWYQQSLDQGLQFLIQYYNGEERAKGNILERFSAQQFPDLHSELNLSSLELGDSALYFCASSVGATLTQETQYFGPGTRLLVL.

There are many counts of this clonotype. The genes are TRBV4-1 and TRBJ1-2; D possibly corresponds to TRBD1 (5 bases). The length of the CDR3 is 16 residues. The germline CDR1 and CDR2 sequences are MGHRA and YSYEKL. V was trimmed by 0 bases and J by 2 bases, leaving 13 bases between them. The CDR3 loop reads CASSQDIRGINYGYTF. The CDR3 DNA reads as TGCGCCAGCAGCCAAGATATCCGGGGGATCAACTATGGCTACACCTTC.

This clonotype was observed many times. The V call is TRBV5-1, the J call TRBJ2-1; no firm D call. Germline values: CDR1 SGHRS, CDR2 YFSETQ. The V and J ends lost 0 bases and 7 bases respectively, with 11 bases between them. The CDR3 is 14 residues long. For the CDR3, the DNA is TGCGCCAGCAGCTTGGTTCGTGGTGAAAATGAGCAGTTCTTC. It is translated as CASSLVRGENEQFF.